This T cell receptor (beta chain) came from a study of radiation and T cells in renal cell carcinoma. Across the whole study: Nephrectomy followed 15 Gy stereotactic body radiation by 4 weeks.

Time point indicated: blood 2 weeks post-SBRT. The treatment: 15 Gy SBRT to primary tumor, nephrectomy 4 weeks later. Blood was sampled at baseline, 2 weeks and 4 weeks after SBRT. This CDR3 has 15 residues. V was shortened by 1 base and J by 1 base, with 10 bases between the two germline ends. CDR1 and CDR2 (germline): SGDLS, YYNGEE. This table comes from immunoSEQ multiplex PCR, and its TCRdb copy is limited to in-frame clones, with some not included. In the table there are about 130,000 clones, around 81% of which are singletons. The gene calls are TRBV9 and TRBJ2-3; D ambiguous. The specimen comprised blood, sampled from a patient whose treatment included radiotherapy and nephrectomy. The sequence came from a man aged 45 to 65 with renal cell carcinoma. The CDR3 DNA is TGTGCCAGCAGCGTACGAGTCGGTGGCACAGATACGCAGTATTTT. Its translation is CASSVRVGGTDTQYF.